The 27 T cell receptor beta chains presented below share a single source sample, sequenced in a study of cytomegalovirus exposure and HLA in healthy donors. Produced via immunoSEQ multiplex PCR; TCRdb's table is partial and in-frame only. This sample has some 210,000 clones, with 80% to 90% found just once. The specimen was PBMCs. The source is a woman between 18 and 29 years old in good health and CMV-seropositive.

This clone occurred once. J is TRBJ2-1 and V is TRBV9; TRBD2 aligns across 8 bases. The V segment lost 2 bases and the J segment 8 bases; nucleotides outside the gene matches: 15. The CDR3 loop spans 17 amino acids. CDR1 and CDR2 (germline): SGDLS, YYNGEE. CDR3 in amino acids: CASSVTVSGSWGDEQFF. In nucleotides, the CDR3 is TGTGCCAGCAGCGTGACCGTAAGCGGGAGCTGGGGAGATGAGCAGTTCTTC.

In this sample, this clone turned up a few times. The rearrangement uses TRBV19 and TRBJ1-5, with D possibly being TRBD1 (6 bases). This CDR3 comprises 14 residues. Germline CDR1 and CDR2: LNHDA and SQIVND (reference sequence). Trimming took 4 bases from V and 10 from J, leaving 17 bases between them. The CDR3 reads CASSNWKGGDPQHF. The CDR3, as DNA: TGTGCCAGTAGTAACTGGAAGGGGGGGGATCCCCAGCATTTT.

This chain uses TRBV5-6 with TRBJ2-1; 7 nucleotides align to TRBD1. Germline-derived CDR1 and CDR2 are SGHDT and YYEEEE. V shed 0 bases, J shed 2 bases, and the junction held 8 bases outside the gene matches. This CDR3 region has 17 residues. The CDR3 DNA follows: TGTGCCAGCAGCTTGGCCAGTAAGACAGGGCCCTACAATGAGCAGTTCTTC. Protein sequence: CASSLASKTGPYNEQFF. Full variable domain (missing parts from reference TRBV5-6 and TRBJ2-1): DAGVTQSPTHLIKTRGQQVTLRCSPKSGHDTVSWYQQALGQGPQFIFQYYEEEERQRGNFPDRFSGHQFPNYSSELNVNALLLGDSALYLCASSLASKTGPYNEQFFGPGTRLTVL.

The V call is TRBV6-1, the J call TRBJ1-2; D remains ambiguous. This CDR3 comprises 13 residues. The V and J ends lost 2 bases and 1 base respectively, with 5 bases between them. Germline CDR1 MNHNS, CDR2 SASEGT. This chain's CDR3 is CASSEFSNYGYTF. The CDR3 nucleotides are TGTGCCAGCAGTGAATTCAGTAACTATGGCTACACCTTC.

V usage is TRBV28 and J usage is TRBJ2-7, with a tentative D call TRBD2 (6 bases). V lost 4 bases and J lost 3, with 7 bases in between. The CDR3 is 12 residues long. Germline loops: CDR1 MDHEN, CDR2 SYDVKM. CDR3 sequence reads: CASSWTNYEQYF. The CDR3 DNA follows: TGTGCCAGCAGTTGGACTAACTACGAGCAGTACTTC.

The CDR3 is CASSSSGGSNQPQHF. The CDR3 nucleotides are TGTGCCAGTAGTAGTAGCGGGGGAAGCAATCAGCCCCAGCATTTT. The gene calls are TRBV19 and TRBJ1-5; perhaps TRBD1 as D (5 bases). This CDR3 is built from 15 residues. Germline V gives CDR1 LNHDA, CDR2 SQIVND (reference sequence). The V and J ends lost 4 bases and 1 base respectively, with 11 bases between them. The full variable domain, in which reference TRBV19 and TRBJ1-5 provide the parts outside the CDR3, is DGGITQSPKYLFRKEGQNVTLSCEQNLNHDAMYWYRQDPGQGLRLIYYSQIVNDFQKGDIAEGYSVSREKKESFPLTVTSAQKNPTAFYLCASSSSGGSNQPQHFGDGTRLSIL.

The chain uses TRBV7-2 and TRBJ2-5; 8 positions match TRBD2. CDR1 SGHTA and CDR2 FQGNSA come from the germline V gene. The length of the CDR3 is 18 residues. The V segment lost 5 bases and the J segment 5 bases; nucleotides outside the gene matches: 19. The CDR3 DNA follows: TGTGCCAGCAGCCCACGCCCCACTATAACGGGAGGGCAGGAGACCCAGTACTTC. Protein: CASSPRPTITGGQETQYF.

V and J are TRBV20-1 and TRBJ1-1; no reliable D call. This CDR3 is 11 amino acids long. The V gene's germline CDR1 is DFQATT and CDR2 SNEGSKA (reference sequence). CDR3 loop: CSADKNTEAFF. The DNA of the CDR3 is TGCAGCGCAGACAAGAACACTGAAGCTTTCTTT.

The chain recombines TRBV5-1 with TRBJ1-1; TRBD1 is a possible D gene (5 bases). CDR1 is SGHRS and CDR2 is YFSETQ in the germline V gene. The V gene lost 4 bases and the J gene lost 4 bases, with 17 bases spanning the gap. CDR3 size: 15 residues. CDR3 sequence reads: CASSRELVGGTEAFF. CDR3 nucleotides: TGCGCCAGCAGCCGCGAACTGGTGGGGGGCACTGAAGCTTTCTTT.

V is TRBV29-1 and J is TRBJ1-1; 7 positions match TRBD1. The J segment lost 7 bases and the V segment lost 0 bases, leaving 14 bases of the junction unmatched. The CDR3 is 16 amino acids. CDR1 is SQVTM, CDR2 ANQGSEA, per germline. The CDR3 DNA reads TGCAGCGTTGAAGATCCGGCGACAGGGTTTACTTTTGAAGCTTTCTTT. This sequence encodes CSVEDPATGFTFEAFF.

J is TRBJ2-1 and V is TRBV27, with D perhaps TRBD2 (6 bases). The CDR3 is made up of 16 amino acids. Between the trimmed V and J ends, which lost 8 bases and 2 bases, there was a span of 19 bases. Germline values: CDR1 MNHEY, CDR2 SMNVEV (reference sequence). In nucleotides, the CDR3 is TGTGCCAGCTCCCGGACTATAGCTTCCACCTACAATGAGCAGTTCTTC. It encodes CASSRTIASTYNEQFF.

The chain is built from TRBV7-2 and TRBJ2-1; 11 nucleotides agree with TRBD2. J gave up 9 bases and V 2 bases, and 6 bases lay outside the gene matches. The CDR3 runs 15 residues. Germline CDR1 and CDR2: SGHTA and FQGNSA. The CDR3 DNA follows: TGTGCCAGCAGCTTAACTAGCGGGAGCTATAGTGAGCAGTTCTTC. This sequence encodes CASSLTSGSYSEQFF.

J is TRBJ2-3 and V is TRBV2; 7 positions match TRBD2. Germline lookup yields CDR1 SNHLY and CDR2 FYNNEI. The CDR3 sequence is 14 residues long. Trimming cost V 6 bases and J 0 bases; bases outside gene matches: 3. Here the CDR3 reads CASSGDYSTDTQYF. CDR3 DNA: TGTGCCAGCAGCGGGGACTATAGCACAGATACGCAGTATTTT.

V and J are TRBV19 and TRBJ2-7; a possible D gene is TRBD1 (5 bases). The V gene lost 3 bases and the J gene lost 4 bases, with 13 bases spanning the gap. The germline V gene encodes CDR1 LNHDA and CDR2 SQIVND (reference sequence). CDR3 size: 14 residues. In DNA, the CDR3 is TGTGCCAGTAGTATCGGAAGGGGAAAGTACGAGCAGTACTTC. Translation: CASSIGRGKYEQYF.

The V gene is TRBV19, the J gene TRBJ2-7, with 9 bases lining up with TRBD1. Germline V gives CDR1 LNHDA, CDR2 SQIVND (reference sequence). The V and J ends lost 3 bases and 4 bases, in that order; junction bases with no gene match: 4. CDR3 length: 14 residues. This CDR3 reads CASSIYRGRYEQYF. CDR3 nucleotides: TGTGCCAGTAGTATCTACAGGGGGCGGTACGAGCAGTACTTC.

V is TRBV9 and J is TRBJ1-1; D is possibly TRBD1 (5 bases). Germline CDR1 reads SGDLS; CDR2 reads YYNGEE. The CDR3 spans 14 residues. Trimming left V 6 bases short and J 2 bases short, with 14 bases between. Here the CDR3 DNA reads TGTGCCAGCACTCCAGGGCGGCGTAACACTGAAGCTTTCTTT. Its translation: CASTPGRRNTEAFF.

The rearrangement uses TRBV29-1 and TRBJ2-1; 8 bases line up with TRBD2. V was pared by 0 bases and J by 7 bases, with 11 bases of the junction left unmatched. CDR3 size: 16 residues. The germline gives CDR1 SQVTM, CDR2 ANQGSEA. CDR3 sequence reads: CSVEDRAREAWNEQFF. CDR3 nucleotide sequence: TGCAGCGTTGAAGATAGGGCGCGGGAGGCTTGGAATGAGCAGTTCTTC.

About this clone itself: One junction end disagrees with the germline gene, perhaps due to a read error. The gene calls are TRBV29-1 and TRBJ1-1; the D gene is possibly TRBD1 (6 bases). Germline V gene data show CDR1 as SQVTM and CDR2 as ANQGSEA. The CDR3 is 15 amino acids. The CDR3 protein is CSVKDAQGLNTEAFF. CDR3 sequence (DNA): TGCAGCGTTAAAGATGCACAGGGTCTGAACACTGAAGCTTTCTTT. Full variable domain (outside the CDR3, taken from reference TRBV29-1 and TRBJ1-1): SAVISQKPSRDICQRGTSLTIQCQVDSQVTMMFWYRQQPGQSLTLIATANQGSEATYESGFVIDKFPISRPNLTFSTLTVSNMSPEDSSIYLCSVKDAQGLNTEAFFGQGTRLTVV.

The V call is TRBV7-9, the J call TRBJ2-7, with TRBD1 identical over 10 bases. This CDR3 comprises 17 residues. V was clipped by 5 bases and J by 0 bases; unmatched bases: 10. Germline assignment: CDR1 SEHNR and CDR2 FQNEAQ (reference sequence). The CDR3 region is CASSPPPGQGSSYEQYF. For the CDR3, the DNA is TGTGCCAGCAGCCCCCCTCCGGGACAGGGGAGCTCCTACGAGCAGTACTTC.

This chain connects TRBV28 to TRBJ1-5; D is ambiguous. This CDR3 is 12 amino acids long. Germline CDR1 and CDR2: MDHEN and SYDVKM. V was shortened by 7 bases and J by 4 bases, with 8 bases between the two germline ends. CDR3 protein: CASKSGNQPQHF. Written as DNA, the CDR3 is TGTGCCAGCAAGTCGGGAAATCAGCCCCAGCATTTT.

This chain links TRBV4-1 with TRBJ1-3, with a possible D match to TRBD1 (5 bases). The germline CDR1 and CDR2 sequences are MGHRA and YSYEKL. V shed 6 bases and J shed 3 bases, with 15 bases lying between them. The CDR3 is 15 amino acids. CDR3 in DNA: TGCGCCAGCAGGCCGACAGTTTTTGGTGGAAACACCATATATTTT. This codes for CASRPTVFGGNTIYF.

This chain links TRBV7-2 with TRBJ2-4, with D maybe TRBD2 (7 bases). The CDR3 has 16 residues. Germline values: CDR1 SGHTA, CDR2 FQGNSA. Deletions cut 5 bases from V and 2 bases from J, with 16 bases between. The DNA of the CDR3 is TGTGCCAGCAGCCTCACGGGGGGCGGCCCCAAAAACATTCAGTACTTC. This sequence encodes CASSLTGGGPKNIQYF.

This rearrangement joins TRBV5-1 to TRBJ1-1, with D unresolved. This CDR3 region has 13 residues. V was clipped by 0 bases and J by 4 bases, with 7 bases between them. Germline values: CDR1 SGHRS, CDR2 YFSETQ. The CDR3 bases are TGCGCCAGCAGCTTGGATACAATCACTGAAGCTTTCTTT. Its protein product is CASSLDTITEAFF.

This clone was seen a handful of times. CDR3 sequence (DNA): TGTGCCAGCAGTTTAGGGGGCTCCAACCCCTATGGCTACACCTTC. Its translation is CASSLGGSNPYGYTF. The chain couples TRBV28 to TRBJ1-2, with D possibly being TRBD1 (6 bases). CDR1 MDHEN and CDR2 SYDVKM come from the germline V gene. V was clipped by 2 bases and J by 4 bases, with 14 bases between them. There are 15 residues in the CDR3.

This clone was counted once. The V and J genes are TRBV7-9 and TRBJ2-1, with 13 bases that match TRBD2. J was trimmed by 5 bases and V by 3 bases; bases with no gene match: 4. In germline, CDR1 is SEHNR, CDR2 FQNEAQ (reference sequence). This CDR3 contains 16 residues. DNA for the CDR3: TGTGCCAGCAGCTTGGGACTAGCGGGGCCAAACAATGAGCAGTTCTTC. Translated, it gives CASSLGLAGPNNEQFF.

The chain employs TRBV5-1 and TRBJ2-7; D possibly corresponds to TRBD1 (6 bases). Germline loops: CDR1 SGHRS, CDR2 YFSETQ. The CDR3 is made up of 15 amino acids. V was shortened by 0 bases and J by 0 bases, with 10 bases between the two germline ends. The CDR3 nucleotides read TGCGCCAGCAGCTTGGAGACAGGCGGCTCCTACGAGCAGTACTTC. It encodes CASSLETGGSYEQYF.

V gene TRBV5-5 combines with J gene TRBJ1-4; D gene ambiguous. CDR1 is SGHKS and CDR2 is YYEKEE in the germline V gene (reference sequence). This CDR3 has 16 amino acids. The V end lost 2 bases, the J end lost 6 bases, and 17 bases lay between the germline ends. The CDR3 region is CASSLILTLGDEKLFF. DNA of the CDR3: TGTGCCAGCAGCTTAATTCTGACTTTAGGCGATGAAAAACTGTTTTTT.